Listed below are T cell receptor beta chains from one sample, sequenced in a study of blood T cells in healthy people across ages. TCRdb fed the 5' RACE reads into MiXCR, producing one record per CDR3 protein. Here the sample spans hundreds of thousands of distinct CDR3 sequences, about 21% being singletons. The sequencing input was blood. These receptors were collected from a man between 65 and 80 years old in good health. CDR3s include the opening cysteine and the closing phenylalanine or tryptophan. Each record gives: V gene, clone size, D gene, J gene, CDR3 DNA, CDR3 protein. A D gene is named only where the DNA matches it firmly. Size tells how often a clone was seen (once, few, many) or the class of an expanded clone, and some rows leave it out.

TRBV9,-,TRBD1,TRBJ2-7,TGTGCCAGCAGCGTAGATGCTGGGACAGGGACCGGCGAGCAGTACTTC,CASSVDAGTGTGEQYF
TRBV30,-,-,TRBJ1-1,TGTGCCCGTGACAGGCGAATGAACACTGAAGCTTTCTTT,CARDRRMNTEAFF
TRBV12-3/TRBV12-4,few,-,TRBJ1-6,TGTGCCAGCAGTTTCGGGTTAGTCGGATCACCCCTCCACTTT,CASSFGLVGSPLHF
TRBV20-1,many,-,TRBJ2-6,TGCAGTGCTACCCGTTCGGGCCTAAGCTCTGGGGCCAACGTCCTGACTTTC,CSATRSGLSSGANVLTF
TRBV14,few,TRBD1,TRBJ1-6,TGTGCCAGCAGCCTACGGACAGGGGAATCACCCCTCCACTTT,CASSLRTGESPLHF
TRBV20-1,many,-,TRBJ2-4,TGCAGTGCTAGAGACCTACTAGTAGAGTCCAAAAACATTCAGTACTTC,CSARDLLVESKNIQYF
TRBV20-1,few,-,TRBJ2-7,TGCAGTGCTAGTACAGATGACCCGATCGAGCAGTACTTC,CSASTDDPIEQYF
TRBV12-3/TRBV12-4,-,-,TRBJ2-1,TGTGCCAGCACCAACTACAATGAGCAGTTCTTC,CASTNYNEQFF
TRBV3-1,-,-,TRBJ2-7,TGTGCCAGCAGCCAAGTGGGCCAGAGCTCCTACGAGCAGTACTTC,CASSQVGQSSYEQYF
TRBV20-1,-,-,TRBJ2-1,TGCAGTGCTAGCGGGCCCTTCCACAGTGAGCAGTTCTTC,CSASGPFHSEQFF
TRBV20-1,few,-,TRBJ2-4,TGCAGTGCTAGAGCCATGCGGGACAAAAACATTCAGTACTTC,CSARAMRDKNIQYF
TRBV11-2,few,-,TRBJ2-6,TGTGCCAGCAGCCTGGAGAGAAGCGGGGCCAACGTCCTGACTTTC,CASSLERSGANVLTF
TRBV4-1,-,TRBD1,TRBJ2-5,TGCGCCAGCAGCCAAGGTCGGACAGGACCTCAAGAGACCCAGTACTTC,CASSQGRTGPQETQYF
TRBV6-5,few,TRBD2,TRBJ2-7,TGTGCCAGCAGTTACTCCCCGGGACTAGCGGGCTCCGAGCAGTACTTC,CASSYSPGLAGSEQYF
TRBV3-1,few,-,TRBJ2-1,TGTGCCAGCAGCCCTGGCGGGCCTAGCTCCTACAATGGGCAGTTCTTC,CASSPGGPSSYNGQFF
TRBV18,few,TRBD1,TRBJ2-5,TGTGCCAGCTCTCGCGACAGGGGGACTCAAGAGACCCAGTACTTC,CASSRDRGTQETQYF
TRBV9,once,-,TRBJ1-6,TGTGCCAGCAGCGTAGCCGAAAAGGATGCTTCACCCCTCCACTTT,CASSVAEKDASPLHF
TRBV7-9,many,TRBD2,TRBJ2-5,TGTGCCAGCAGCCAAACTAGCGGGAGGTCCCAAGAGACCCAGTACTTC,CASSQTSGRSQETQYF
TRBV30,-,TRBD1,TRBJ2-7,TGTGCCTGTAAGGACAGGGGTACCTACGAGCAGTACTTC,CACKDRGTYEQYF
TRBV6-1,once,-,TRBJ1-1,TGTGCCAGCAGTGAACAGGGGCTTATGAACACTGAAGCTTTCTTT,CASSEQGLMNTEAFF
TRBV20-1,-,-,TRBJ2-1,TGCAGTGCGCCGATTACAGGCCCTAAACGCTTAAATGAGCAGTTCTTC,CSAPITGPKRLNEQFF
TRBV12-3/TRBV12-4,-,-,TRBJ1-4,TGTGCCAGCAGTTTGGGATACGGCTGGGGAAAACTGTTTTTT,CASSLGYGWGKLFF
TRBV10-3,few,TRBD1,TRBJ2-7,TGTGCCATCAGTTCAGGGACAGGGCACTCCTACGAGCAGTACTTC,CAISSGTGHSYEQYF
TRBV19,-,-,TRBJ2-7,TGTGCCAGTAGCGCCCGGGACGTCGCCTACGAGCAGTACTTC,CASSARDVAYEQYF
TRBV24-1,-,TRBD1,TRBJ2-2,TGTGCCACCAGTGTCGCTACAGGGGGCTCGGGGACCGGGGAGCTGTTTTTT,CATSVATGGSGTGELFF
TRBV25-1,few,TRBD1,TRBJ2-1,TGTGCCAGCACGGGGACAGGGTTAGATAATGAGCAGTTCTTC,CASTGTGLDNEQFF
TRBV3-1,few,TRBD2,TRBJ2-7,TGTGCCAGCAGCCCCACTAGCGGGAGTTCCGAGCAGTACTTC,CASSPTSGSSEQYF
TRBV12-3/TRBV12-4,few,-,TRBJ2-7,TGTGCCAGCAGTATCCGGGACGGACCCTACGAGCAGTACTTC,CASSIRDGPYEQYF
TRBV7-9,many,TRBD1,TRBJ2-5,TGTGCCAGCAGCTCCGGGACAGGGGTCTACCAAGAGACCCAGTACTTC,CASSSGTGVYQETQYF
TRBV11-2,few,TRBD1,TRBJ1-2,TGTGCCAGCAGCTTAGACGGACCGGGACAGAACTATGGCTACACCTTC,CASSLDGPGQNYGYTF
TRBV6-1,-,-,TRBJ2-3,TGTGCCAGCAGTTCCGGGAGTCCCACAGATACGCAGTATTTT,CASSSGSPTDTQYF
TRBV7-9,-,-,TRBJ2-1,TGTGCCAGCAGCTTAGATCAGATTGAGCAGTTCTTC,CASSLDQIEQFF
TRBV19,-,-,TRBJ1-1,TGTGCCAGTAGTATAGGTGGGAAGAACACTGAAGCTTTCTTT,CASSIGGKNTEAFF
TRBV20-1,few,-,TRBJ1-6,TGCAGTGCGAGACAGTCGAGTTCACCCCTCCACTTT,CSARQSSSPLHF
TRBV4-1,-,-,TRBJ2-7,TGCGCCAGCAGCCAAGATGCGGGAATCGAGCAGTACTTC,CASSQDAGIEQYF
TRBV5-6,-,-,TRBJ1-5,TGTGCCAGCAGCTTGCGGGACCACAATCAGCCCCAGCATTTT,CASSLRDHNQPQHF
TRBV28,-,-,TRBJ1-3,TGTGCCAGCGAACACCTCGACAACTCTGGAAACACCATATATTTT,CASEHLDNSGNTIYF
TRBV28,-,-,TRBJ2-5,TGTGCCAGCCCCTCGGGACTCGTGCCAGAGACCCAGTACTTC,CASPSGLVPETQYF
TRBV20-1,-,-,TRBJ2-1,TGCAGTGCTACCTCGAGGGGCGCAGGCTCCTACAATGAGCAGTTCTTC,CSATSRGAGSYNEQFF
TRBV5-1,few,-,TRBJ1-1,TGCGCCAGCAGCGATACGACAGGTCGGAACACTGAAGCTTTCTTT,CASSDTTGRNTEAFF
TRBV3-1,-,TRBD2,TRBJ2-7,TGTGCCAGCAGCCAAACCCTAGCGGGAGTCGAGCAGTACTTC,CASSQTLAGVEQYF
TRBV20-1,few,TRBD1,TRBJ2-3,TGCAGTACTAGTCTGGACAGGATTTACACAGATACGCAGTATTTT,CSTSLDRIYTDTQYF
TRBV6-1,few,-,TRBJ1-2,TGTGCCAGCAGTGAAGCGTGGAGGGGCGGAAACTATGGCTACACCTTC,CASSEAWRGGNYGYTF
TRBV7-7,many,-,TRBJ2-3,TGTGCTAGCAGCTTAGGACTGGGGAACACAGATACGCAGTATTTT,CASSLGLGNTDTQYF
TRBV7-2,few,-,TRBJ1-1,TGTGCCAGCAGCTTAATACGGTCCTCTGAAGCTTTCTTT,CASSLIRSSEAFF
TRBV3-1,-,TRBD2,TRBJ2-7,TGTGCCAGCAGCCAACTAAGCGGGACCTACGAGCAGTACTTC,CASSQLSGTYEQYF
TRBV20-1,-,-,TRBJ1-4,TGCAGTGCTAGAGACGCCAGTGCAACTAATGAAAAACTGTTTTTT,CSARDASATNEKLFF